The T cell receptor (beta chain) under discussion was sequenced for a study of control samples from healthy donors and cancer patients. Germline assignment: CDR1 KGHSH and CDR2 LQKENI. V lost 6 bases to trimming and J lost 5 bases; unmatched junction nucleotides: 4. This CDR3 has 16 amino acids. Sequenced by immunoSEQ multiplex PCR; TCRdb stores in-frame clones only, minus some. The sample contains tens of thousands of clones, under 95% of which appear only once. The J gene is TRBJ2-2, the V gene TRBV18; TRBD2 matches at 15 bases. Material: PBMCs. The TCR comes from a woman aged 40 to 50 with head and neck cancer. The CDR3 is CASSPGTSGRTGELFF. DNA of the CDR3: TGTGCCAGCTCGCCCGGGACTAGCGGGAGGACCGGGGAGCTGTTTTTT.